The subject of this entry is one T cell receptor (beta chain). Its recognized antigen is unknown. No much larger clonotype is one base removed from it; base qualities were not supplied. The entry originates in a study of blood T cell repertoires in COVID-19 (dated by TCRdb to about 2020). Looking at the study overall: Collaborator samples came from the United States, Italy and Spain and covered acute and convalescent phases of COVID-19. The samples were drawn from two sources: the first 160 participants of the ongoing ImmuneRACE study, and 1,254 subjects contributed by 6 global collaborators. The prospective study material was composed of cDNA or gDNA derived from T cells, B-cell-depleted T cells, or PBMCs. Where HLA class I and class II types were available, the types were taken from metadata supplied by the sample provider, not from assay-based typing. The dataset comprised deeply sampled blood TCRbeta repertoires from subjects exposed to, actively infected with, or recovered from COVID-19. The sample metadata nearly always contained a de-identified subject ID, COVID-19 status, age in years and sex. The repertoires were made available in a free public database intended to serve as a resource for research on the immune response to SARS-CoV-2. Findings and caveats that apply to the study as a whole: The quantity of clinical and demographic metadata differed by source and by participant and was supplied without curation.

TCRbeta CDR3 regions were amplified from genomic DNA using the immunoSEQ Assay, a bias-controlled multiplex PCR. The authors processed their data as follows. The number of nucleated cells in each sample was estimated from the amplification of reference gene primers within the assay. To quantify the absolute abundance of each unique TCRbeta CDR3 rearrangement, sequence reads were collapsed and filtered. For each sample, productive Simpson clonality was calculated by taking the square root of Simpson's diversity index across productive rearrangements. TCRdb re-hosts the immuneACCESS table, in-frame sequences only. Its copies lack some clones; in the studies checked, an unresolved V gene accounts for under half of them, and the cause for the rest is not known. V and J calls plus clone size are reproduced from that table; the DNA served to infer D and trimming. Present in this sample are about 98,000 clones, 70% to 85% of which were seen just once. The top ten clonotypes cover about a tenth of the sample.

Whole blood was collected in K2EDTA tubes by collaborating institutions according to the institutions' own protocols. For TCRbeta analysis, collaborator samples were shipped as frozen whole blood, as isolated PBMCs, or as DNA extracted from either sample type. The CDR3 sequence holds 14 residues, the cysteine and phenylalanine included. Solely the CDR3 DNA is kept, with 42 bases framed from the first base. Sequences LGHNA (CDR1) and YNFKEQ (CDR2) are obtained from the germline V gene. V is trimmed back by 4 bases and J by 7 bases, and the junction contains 6 bases that no gene match accounts for. The sequence is built from TRBV4-2 and TRBJ1-4; a stretch of 7 junction bases matches TRBD1. This sequence originates from a man between 65 and 85 years old with active or convalescent COVID-19. Sequenced sample: peripheral blood. The CDR3 is CASSRNRGSEKLFF. The nucleotide sequence is given as TGTGCCAGCAGCCGGAACAGGGGAAGTGAAAAACTGTTTTTT.